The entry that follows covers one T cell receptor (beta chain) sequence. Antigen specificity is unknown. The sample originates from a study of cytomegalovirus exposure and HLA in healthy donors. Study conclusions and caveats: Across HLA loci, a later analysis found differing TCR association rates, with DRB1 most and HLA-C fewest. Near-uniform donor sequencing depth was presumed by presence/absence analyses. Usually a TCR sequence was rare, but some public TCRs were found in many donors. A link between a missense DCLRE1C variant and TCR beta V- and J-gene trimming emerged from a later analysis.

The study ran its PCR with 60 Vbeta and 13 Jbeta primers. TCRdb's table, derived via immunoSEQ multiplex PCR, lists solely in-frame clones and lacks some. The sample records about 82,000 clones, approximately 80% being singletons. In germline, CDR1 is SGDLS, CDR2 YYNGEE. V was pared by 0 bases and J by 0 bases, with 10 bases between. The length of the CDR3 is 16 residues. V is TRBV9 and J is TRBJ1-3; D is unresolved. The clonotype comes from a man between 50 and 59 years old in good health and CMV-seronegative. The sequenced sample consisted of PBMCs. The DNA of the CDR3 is TGTGCCAGCAGCGTAGCCACGGTAGCCTCTGGAAACACCATATATTTT. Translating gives CASSVATVASGNTIYF.